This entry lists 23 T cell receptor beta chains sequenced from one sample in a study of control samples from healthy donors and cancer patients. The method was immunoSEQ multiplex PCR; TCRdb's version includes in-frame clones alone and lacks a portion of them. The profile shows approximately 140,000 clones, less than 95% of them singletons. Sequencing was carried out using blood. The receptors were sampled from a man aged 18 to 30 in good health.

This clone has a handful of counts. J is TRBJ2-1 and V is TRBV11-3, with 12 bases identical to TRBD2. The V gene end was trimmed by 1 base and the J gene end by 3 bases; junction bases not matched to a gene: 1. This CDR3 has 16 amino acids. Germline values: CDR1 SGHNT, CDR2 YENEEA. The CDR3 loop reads CASSLGTSGVYNEQFF. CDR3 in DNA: TGTGCCAGCAGCTTAGGGACTAGCGGGGTCTACAATGAGCAGTTCTTC.

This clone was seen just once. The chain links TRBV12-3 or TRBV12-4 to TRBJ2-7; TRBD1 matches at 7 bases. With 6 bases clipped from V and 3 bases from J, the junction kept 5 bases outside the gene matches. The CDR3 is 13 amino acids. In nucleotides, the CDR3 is TGTGCCAGCAGACTACAGGGGTTCTACGAGCAGTACTTC. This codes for CASRLQGFYEQYF.

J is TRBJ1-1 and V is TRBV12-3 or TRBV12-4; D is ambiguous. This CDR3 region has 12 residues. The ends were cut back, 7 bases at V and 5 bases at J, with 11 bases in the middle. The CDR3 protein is CASIQMDTEAFF. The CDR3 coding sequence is TGTGCCAGCATCCAAATGGATACTGAAGCTTTCTTT.

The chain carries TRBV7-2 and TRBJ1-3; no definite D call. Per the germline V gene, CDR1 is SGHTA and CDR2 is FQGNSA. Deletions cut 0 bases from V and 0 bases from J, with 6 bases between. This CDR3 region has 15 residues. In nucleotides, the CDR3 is TGTGCCAGCAGCTTAGCTGCAGGCTCTGGAAACACCATATATTTT. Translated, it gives CASSLAAGSGNTIYF.

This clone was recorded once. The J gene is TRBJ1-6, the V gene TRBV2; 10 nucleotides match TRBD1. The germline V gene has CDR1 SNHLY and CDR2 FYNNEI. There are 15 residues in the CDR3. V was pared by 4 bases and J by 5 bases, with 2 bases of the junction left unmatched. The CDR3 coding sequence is TGTGCCAGCAGTGTCGGGACAGGGGATAATTCACCCCTCCACTTT. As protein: CASSVGTGDNSPLHF.

The CDR3: CASGTGNTIYF. DNA for the CDR3: TGTGCCAGCGGGACAGGAAACACCATATATTTT. The chain employs TRBV28 and TRBJ1-3; D might be TRBD1 (6 bases). This CDR3 contains 11 residues. Trimming took off 8 bases at V and 4 bases at J, with 6 bases between the two ends. The V gene's germline CDR1 is MDHEN and CDR2 SYDVKM.

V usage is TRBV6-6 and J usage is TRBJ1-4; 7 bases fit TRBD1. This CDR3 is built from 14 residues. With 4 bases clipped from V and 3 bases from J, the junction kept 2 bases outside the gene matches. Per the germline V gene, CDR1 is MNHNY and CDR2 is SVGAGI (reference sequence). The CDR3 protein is CASSSGTANEKLFF. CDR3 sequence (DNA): TGTGCCAGCAGTTCCGGGACAGCTAATGAAAAACTGTTTTTT.

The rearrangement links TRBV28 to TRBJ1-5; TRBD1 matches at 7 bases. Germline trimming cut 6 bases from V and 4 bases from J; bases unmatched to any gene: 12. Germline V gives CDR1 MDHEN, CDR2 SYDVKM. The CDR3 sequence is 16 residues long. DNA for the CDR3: TGTGCCAGCAGCCGACCTTGGACAGGAGAAAATCAGCCCCAGCATTTT. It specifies CASSRPWTGENQPQHF.

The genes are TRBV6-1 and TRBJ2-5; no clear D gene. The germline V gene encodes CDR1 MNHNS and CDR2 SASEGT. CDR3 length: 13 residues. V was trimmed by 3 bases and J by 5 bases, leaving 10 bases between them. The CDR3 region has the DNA TGTGCCAGCAGTGATTCGGGCAGGGAGACCCAGTACTTC. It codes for CASSDSGRETQYF.

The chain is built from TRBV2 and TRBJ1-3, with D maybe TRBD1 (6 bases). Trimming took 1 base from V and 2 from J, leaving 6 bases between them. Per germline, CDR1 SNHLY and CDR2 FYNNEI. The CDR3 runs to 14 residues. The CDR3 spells CASSEGTAGNTIYF. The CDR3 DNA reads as TGTGCCAGCAGTGAAGGGACAGCTGGAAACACCATATATTTT.

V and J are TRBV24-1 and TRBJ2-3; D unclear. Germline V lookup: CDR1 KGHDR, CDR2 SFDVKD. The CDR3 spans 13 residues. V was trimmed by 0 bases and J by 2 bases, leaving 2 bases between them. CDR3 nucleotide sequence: TGTGCCACCAGTGATTTGTCCACAGATACGCAGTATTTT. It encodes CATSDLSTDTQYF.

Here the CDR3 reads CASSITGYSYNEQFF. The CDR3 DNA sequence: TGTGCCAGTAGTATCACAGGGTATTCCTACAATGAGCAGTTCTTC. The gene calls are TRBV19 and TRBJ2-1, with TRBD1 as a possible D gene (6 bases). The CDR3 extends over 15 amino acids. Germline assignment: CDR1 LNHDA and CDR2 SQIVND (reference sequence). Trimming took off 3 bases at V and 1 base at J, with 10 bases between the two ends.

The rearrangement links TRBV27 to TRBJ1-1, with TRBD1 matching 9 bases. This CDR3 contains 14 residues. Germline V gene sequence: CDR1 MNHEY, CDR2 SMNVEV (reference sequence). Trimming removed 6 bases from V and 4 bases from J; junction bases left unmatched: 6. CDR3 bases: TGTGCCAGCAGCCCACAGGGGGCAGGCACTGAAGCTTTCTTT. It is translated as CASSPQGAGTEAFF.

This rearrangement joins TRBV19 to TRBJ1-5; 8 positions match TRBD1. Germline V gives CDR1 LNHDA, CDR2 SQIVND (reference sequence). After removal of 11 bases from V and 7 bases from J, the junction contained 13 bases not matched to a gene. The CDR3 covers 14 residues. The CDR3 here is CAALAQGAGQPQHF. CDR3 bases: TGTGCCGCCCTAGCCCAGGGGGCTGGACAGCCCCAGCATTTT.

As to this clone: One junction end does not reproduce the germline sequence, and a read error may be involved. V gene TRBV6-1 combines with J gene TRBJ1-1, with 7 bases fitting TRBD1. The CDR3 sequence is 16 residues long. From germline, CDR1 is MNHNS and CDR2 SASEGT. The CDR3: CASREDRAVVRTEAFF. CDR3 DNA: TGTGCCAGCAGAGAAGACAGGGCGGTTGTACGCACTGAAGCTTTCTTT.

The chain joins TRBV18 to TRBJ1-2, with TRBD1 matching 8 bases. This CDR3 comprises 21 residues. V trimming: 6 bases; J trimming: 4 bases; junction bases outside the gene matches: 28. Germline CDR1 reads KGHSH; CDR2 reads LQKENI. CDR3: CASSHETGAHIYLTSPYGYTF. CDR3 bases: TGTGCCAGCTCTCACGAGACAGGGGCCCATATATATCTGACATCCCCCTATGGCTACACCTTC.

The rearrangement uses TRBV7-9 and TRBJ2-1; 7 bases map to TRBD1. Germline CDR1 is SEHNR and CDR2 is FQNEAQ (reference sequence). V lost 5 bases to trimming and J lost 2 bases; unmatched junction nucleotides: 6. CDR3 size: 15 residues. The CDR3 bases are TGTGCCAGCAGCGCCCGAGGGGGCCCCTACAATGAGCAGTTCTTC. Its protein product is CASSARGGPYNEQFF.

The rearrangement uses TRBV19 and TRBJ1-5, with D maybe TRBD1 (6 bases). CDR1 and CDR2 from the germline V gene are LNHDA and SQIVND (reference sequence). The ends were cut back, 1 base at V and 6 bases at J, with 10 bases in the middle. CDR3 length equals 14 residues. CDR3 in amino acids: CASSIVGARQPQHF. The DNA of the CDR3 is TGTGCCAGTAGTATAGTGGGGGCGCGTCAGCCCCAGCATTTT.

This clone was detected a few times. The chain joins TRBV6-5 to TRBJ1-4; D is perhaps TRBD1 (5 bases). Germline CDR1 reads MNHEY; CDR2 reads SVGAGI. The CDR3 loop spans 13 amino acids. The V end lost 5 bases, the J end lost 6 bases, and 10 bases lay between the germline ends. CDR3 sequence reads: CASSRGPDEKLFF. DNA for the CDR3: TGTGCCAGCAGTAGGGGTCCGGATGAAAAACTGTTTTTT.

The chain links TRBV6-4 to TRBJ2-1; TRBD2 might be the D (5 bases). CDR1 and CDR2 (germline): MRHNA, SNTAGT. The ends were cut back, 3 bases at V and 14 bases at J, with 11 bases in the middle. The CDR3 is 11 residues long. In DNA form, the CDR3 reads TGTGCCAGCAGTGAGAGTTACGGGGAGTTCTTC. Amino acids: CASSESYGEFF.

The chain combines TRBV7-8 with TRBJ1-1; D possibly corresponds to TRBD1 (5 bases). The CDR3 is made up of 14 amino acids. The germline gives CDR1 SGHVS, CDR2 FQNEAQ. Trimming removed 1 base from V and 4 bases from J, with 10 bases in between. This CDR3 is CASSLGWGITEAFF. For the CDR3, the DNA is TGTGCCAGCAGCTTAGGGTGGGGGATCACTGAAGCTTTCTTT. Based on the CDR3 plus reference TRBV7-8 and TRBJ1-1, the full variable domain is GAGVSQSPRYKVAKRGQDVALRCDPISGHVSLFWYQQALGQGPEFLTYFQNEAQLDKSGLPSDRFFAERPEGSVSTLKIQRTQQEDSAVYLCASSLGWGITEAFFGQGTRLTVV.

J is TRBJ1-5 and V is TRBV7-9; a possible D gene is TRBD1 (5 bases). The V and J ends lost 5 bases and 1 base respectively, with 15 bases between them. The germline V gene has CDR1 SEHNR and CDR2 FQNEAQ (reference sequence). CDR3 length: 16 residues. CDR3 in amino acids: CASSRFREGSNQPQHF. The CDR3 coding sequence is TGTGCCAGCAGCCGATTCAGGGAGGGCAGCAATCAGCCCCAGCATTTT.

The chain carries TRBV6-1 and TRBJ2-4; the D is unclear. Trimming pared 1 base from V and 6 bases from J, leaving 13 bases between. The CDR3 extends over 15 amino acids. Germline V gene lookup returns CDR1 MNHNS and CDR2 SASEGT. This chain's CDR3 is CASSEVIAGPNIQYF. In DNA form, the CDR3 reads TGTGCCAGCAGTGAAGTCATCGCTGGGCCAAACATTCAGTACTTC.